This entry is about one TCR beta chain. The target antigen is unknown. This sample was included in a study of OX40 agonist ivuxolimab in advanced cancers. Study as a whole: Ivuxolimab, an agonist antibody against OX40 (CD134), was given to patients. Eligibility rules accepted prior anti-PD-1, anti-PD-L1 or anti-CTLA-4 therapy, and over 30% had some.

The CDR3 totals 15 residues. Germline CDR1 and CDR2: SGHRS and YFSETQ. The V end was cut by 1 base, the J end by 4 bases, with 15 bases between. Study-wide results and caveats: No antigen was identified for the clonally expanded peripheral T cells.

The repertoire was sequenced with immunoSEQ multiplex PCR; TCRdb's copy has only in-frame clones and lacks some. The table shows around 62,000 clones, with nearly 90% occurring only once. The chain combines TRBV5-1 with TRBJ2-7, with D perhaps matching TRBD2 (6 bases). This clonotype was obtained from an adult with an advanced solid tumor such as melanoma, head and neck, liver or kidney cancer. The specimen was CD4+ or CD8+ T cells sorted from blood, collected in a trial of the OX40 agonist ivuxolimab. CDR3 in amino acids: CASSLNTGAWYEQYF. The CDR3 coding sequence is TGCGCCAGCAGCTTGAATACGGGAGCCTGGTACGAGCAGTACTTC. Together with reference TRBV5-1 and TRBJ2-7, the CDR3 gives the full variable domain: KAGVTQTPRYLIKTRGQQVTLSCSPISGHRSVSWYQQTPGQGLQFLFEYFSETQRNKGNFPGRFSGRQFSNSRSEMNVSTLELGDSALYLCASSLNTGAWYEQYFGPGTRLTVT.